Listed below are T cell receptor beta chains from one sample, sequenced in a study of cytomegalovirus exposure and HLA in healthy donors. Sequencing used immunoSEQ multiplex PCR; TCRdb keeps in-frame clones, though not all of them. The sample holds about 160,000 clones, roughly 89% seen once. The sample consisted of PBMCs. The receptors originated from a man aged 18 to 35 in good health and CMV-seropositive. The CDR3 runs from the conserved cysteine through the conserved F or W. A D gene is named only where the DNA matches it firmly. A clone size is listed for some rows: how often the clone was seen (once, few, many), or a class if it is expanded.

>TRBD2|-|TRBJ2-1|TRBV6-5|16
TGTGCCAGCAGTTTAGCCGGGACTAGCGGTTACAATGAGCAGTTCTTC
CASSLAGTSGYNEQFF
>TRBD1|-|TRBJ2-1|TRBV2|14
TGTGCCAGCAGTTCAGGACAGGGGAAAAGTGAGCAGTTCTTC
CASSSGQGKSEQFF
>-|once|TRBJ1-1|TRBV6-1|11
TGTGCCAGCATCCGGGAAACTGAAGCTTTCTTT
CASIRETEAFF
>TRBD2|-|TRBJ2-3|TRBV5-1|16
TGCGCCAGCAGCTTGGAGGGACTAGCTATAGGAGATACGCAGTATTTT
CASSLEGLAIGDTQYF
>TRBD1|few|TRBJ2-1|TRBV23-1|17
TGCGCCAGCAGCAATGGACCGGGACAGGGGGCAGACAATGAGCAGTTCTTC
CASSNGPGQGADNEQFF
>-|-|TRBJ2-2|TRBV2|17
TGTGCCAGCAGTGAAGTAAAAAGGGGCTTGAACACCGGGGAGCTGTTTTTT
CASSEVKRGLNTGELFF
>-|-|TRBJ1-1|TRBV5-1|13
TGCGCCAGCAGCTTGGGTATGAACACTGAAGCTTTCTTT
CASSLGMNTEAFF
>-|-|TRBJ2-1|TRBV5-1|12
TGCGCCAGCAGCTCGGAGCTCAATGAGCAGTTCTTC
CASSSELNEQFF
>-|few|TRBJ1-2|TRBV10-1|13
TGCGCCAGCAGTCCCGCCACTTACTATGGCTACACCTTC
CASSPATYYGYTF
>TRBD2|-|TRBJ2-7|TRBV12-5|15
TGTGCTAGTGGTTTAGTGGTAGCGGGCGTCCACGAGCAGTACTTC
CASGLVVAGVHEQYF
>TRBD1|once|TRBJ2-7|TRBV11-2|13
TGTGCCAGCAGCTTGAGACAGGGGGACGAGCAGTACTTC
CASSLRQGDEQYF
>-|-|TRBJ1-1|TRBV6-1|15
TGTGCCAGCAGTCTAGTAGGACAGCGTTTCCCTGAAGCTTTCTTT
CASSLVGQRFPEAFF
>TRBD1|-|TRBJ2-7|TRBV5-1|20
TGCGCCAGCAGCTTGACTGGGACAGGGGGCTGGCTAGCAGCTTCCTACGAGCAGTACTTC
CASSLTGTGGWLAASYEQYF
>-|-|TRBJ1-4|TRBV29-1|10
TGCAGCGCCCGGAATGAAAAACTGTTTTTT
CSARNEKLFF
>-|-|TRBJ1-1|TRBV2|14
TGTGCCAGCACCGAACAGGGCTTTGGGACTGAAGCTTTCTTT
CASTEQGFGTEAFF
>-|-|TRBJ1-1|TRBV5-1|15
TGCGCCAGCATACCCTACGAAGGGGGTGGTGGTGAAGCTTTCTTT
CASIPYEGGGGEAFF
>TRBD2|-|TRBJ2-2|TRBV7-7|14
TGTGCTAGCAGCTCGCGGGGGGCGACCGGGGAGCTGTTTTTT
CASSSRGATGELFF
>-|-|TRBJ1-3|TRBV5-1|15
TGCGCCAGCAGCCCGTTATTAGGGGTTGGAAACACCATATATTTT
CASSPLLGVGNTIYF
>TRBD1|-|TRBJ1-5|TRBV13|18
TGTGCCAGCAGCCGACAGGGGGCGCGGGGTTATAGCAATCAGCCCCAGCATTTT
CASSRQGARGYSNQPQHF
>TRBD1|few|TRBJ1-4|TRBV6-1|14
TGTGCCAGCAACCACAGGGGAACTAATGAAAAACTGTTTTTT
CASNHRGTNEKLFF
>TRBD2|once|TRBJ2-3|TRBV28|15
TGTGCCAGCAGTTTCTCGCGGGGGGTCACAGATACGCAGTATTTT
CASSFSRGVTDTQYF
>-|-|TRBJ2-2|TRBV28|12
TGTGCCAGCAGTTACGGGAGCGGGGAGCTGTTTTTT
CASSYGSGELFF
>TRBD2|few|TRBJ2-5|TRBV6-1|15
TGTGCCAGCAGTGAACTAGCGGGAGGGCCAGAGACCCAGTACTTC
CASSELAGGPETQYF
>-|-|TRBJ1-1|TRBV19|15
TGTGCCAGTAGGCCGCAGGGGCGCGAGAACACTGAAGCTTTCTTT
CASRPQGRENTEAFF
>TRBD1|-|TRBJ1-5|TRBV19|16
TGTGCCAGTAGTATCAGGACAGGTCGGAGAAATCAGCCCCAGCATTTT
CASSIRTGRRNQPQHF
>TRBD1|-|TRBJ2-7|TRBV5-8|15
TGTGCCAGCACCGCCAGGGGGATCCTCGGCTACGAGCAGTACTTC
CASTARGILGYEQYF
>TRBD1|-|TRBJ1-1|TRBV18|16
TGTGCCAGCTCACTTCAGGGGGCCGCCGCTAACACTGAAGCTTTCTTT
CASSLQGAAANTEAFF
>TRBD2|once|TRBJ2-2|TRBV5-1|18
TGCGCCAGCAGCTACCTACCGGGACTAGCGGGAGACACCGGGGAGCTGTTTTTT
CASSYLPGLAGDTGELFF
>TRBD2|-|TRBJ2-7|TRBV28|14
TGTGCCAGCAAGAGAGCGGGAGTGACCTACGAGCAGTACTTC
CASKRAGVTYEQYF
>TRBD2|once|TRBJ2-5|TRBV2|16
TGTGCCAGCAGTGAACTTCCGGGACTAGATCTAGAGACCCAGTACTTC
CASSELPGLDLETQYF
>-|-|TRBJ2-7|TRBV2|14
TGTGCCAGCAGTGCCTCTTGGCGGAACTACGAGCAGTACTTC
CASSASWRNYEQYF
>TRBD1|-|TRBJ2-7|TRBV7-2|14
TGTGCCAGCAGCTCGACAGGGATAAGCTACGAGCAGTACTTC
CASSSTGISYEQYF
>TRBD2|-|TRBJ2-7|TRBV29-1|13
TGCAGCGTTCGTAGCGGGAACTCCTACGAGCAGTACTTC
CSVRSGNSYEQYF
>TRBD2|once|TRBJ2-1|TRBV27|19
TGTGCCAGCAGTTTTGCTTTGGGACTAGCGGGAGTGGCCTACAATGAGCAGTTCTTC
CASSFALGLAGVAYNEQFF
>-|few|TRBJ2-2|TRBV27|15
TGTGCCAGCAGTTTATCGCGGAGTAGCACCGGGGAGCTGTTTTTT
CASSLSRSSTGELFF
>-|-|TRBJ2-2|TRBV28|15
TGTGCCAGCAGTTCCCGGGACACAAACACCGGGGAGCTGTTTTTT
CASSSRDTNTGELFF
>TRBD2|-|TRBJ2-3|TRBV6-1|17
TGTGCCAGCAGTGAACGATTACGGGACTACCGCACAGATACGCAGTATTTT
CASSERLRDYRTDTQYF
>TRBD2|-|TRBJ2-1|TRBV6-5|14
TGTGCCAGCAGCCTAGCGGGGCCGAACAATGAGCAGTTCTTC
CASSLAGPNNEQFF
>-|-|TRBJ1-3|TRBV19|15
TGTGCCAGTAACAATGACAGTCCATCTGGAAACACCATATATTTT
CASNNDSPSGNTIYF
>-|once|TRBJ2-7|TRBV10-3|14
TGTGCCATCAGTGAGGGGACATTGTCCTACGAGCAGTACTTC
CAISEGTLSYEQYF
>-|-|TRBJ1-5|TRBV5-5|14
TGTGCCAGCAGCGACACAGGGAGCAATCAGCCCCAGCATTTT
CASSDTGSNQPQHF
>TRBD1|-|TRBJ1-2|TRBV7-3|15
TGTGCCAGCAGCCCCGGACAGGGGCAGAACTATGGCTACACCTTC
CASSPGQGQNYGYTF
>TRBD1|-|TRBJ1-2|TRBV9|13
TGTGCCAGCAGCCCCCAGGGGGCCTATGGCTACACCTTC
CASSPQGAYGYTF
>TRBD1|-|TRBJ2-1|TRBV19|16
TGTGCCAGTAGTACGCGGACAGGGACCTCCTACAATGAGCAGTTCTTC
CASSTRTGTSYNEQFF
>TRBD1|-|TRBJ2-7|TRBV2|15
TGTGCCAGCGTCCTCGGGACAGGGGGTTTTCACGAGCAGTACTTC
CASVLGTGGFHEQYF
>TRBD1|-|TRBJ2-2|TRBV7-8|17
TGTGCCAGCAGCTTAGTTAAGGGACAGGGGGACACCGGGGAGCTGTTTTTT
CASSLVKGQGDTGELFF
>-|once|TRBJ2-1|TRBV27|15
TGTGCCAGCAGTGAGACTAGAGGAGGGGACAATGAGCAGTTCTTC
CASSETRGGDNEQFF
>-|-|TRBJ1-5|TRBV7-8|16
TGTGCCAGCAGCCCCCTCAGATGGGGGCAGCGGCAGCCCCAGCATTTT
CASSPLRWGQRQPQHF
>TRBD1|-|TRBJ2-7|TRBV6-6|15
TGTGCCAGCAGTTACTCGGGACAGGGGTTGGACGAGCAGTACTTC
CASSYSGQGLDEQYF
>TRBD1|once|TRBJ2-1|TRBV18|14
TGTGCCAGCTCAACTGGACAGGGTAGGGATGAGCAGTTCTTC
CASSTGQGRDEQFF
>-|-|TRBJ2-1|TRBV4-2|18
TGTGCCAGCAGCCAAGTATATGGTCTAGCGAGAGGGTACAATGAGCAGTTCTTC
CASSQVYGLARGYNEQFF
>-|-|TRBJ2-7|TRBV28|14
TGTGCCAGCTCCGAAGGGGTTTACTCCTACGAGCAGTACTTC
CASSEGVYSYEQYF
>TRBD1|-|TRBJ2-7|TRBV13|15
TGTGCCAGCAGCTTAGGCAGACAGGGGGCCTACGAGCAGTACTTC
CASSLGRQGAYEQYF
>-|-|TRBJ2-5|TRBV5-1|14
TGCGCCAGCAGCTTGGCGGGGTTCCAAGAGACCCAGTACTTC
CASSLAGFQETQYF
>TRBD1|-|TRBJ1-2|TRBV19|12
TGTGCCAGTAAGGACAGGGCCTATGGCTACACCTTC
CASKDRAYGYTF
>TRBD2|once|TRBJ2-3|TRBV9|15
TGTGCCAGCAGCGTTAGCGGGAGTGGCACAGATACGCAGTATTTT
CASSVSGSGTDTQYF
>-|-|TRBJ2-5|TRBV5-1|14
TGCGCCAGCAGCTCCTACAGTGACCAAGACACCCAGTACTTC
CASSSYSDQDTQYF